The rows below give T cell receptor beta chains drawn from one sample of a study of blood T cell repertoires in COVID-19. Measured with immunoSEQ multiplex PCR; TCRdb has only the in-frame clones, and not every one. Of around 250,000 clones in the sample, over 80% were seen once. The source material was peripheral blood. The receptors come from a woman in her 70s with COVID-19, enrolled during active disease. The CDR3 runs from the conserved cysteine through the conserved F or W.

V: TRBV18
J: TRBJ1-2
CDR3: CASSPTASERGYTF

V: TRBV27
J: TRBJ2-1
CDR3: CASSSRTSGIWSYNEQFF

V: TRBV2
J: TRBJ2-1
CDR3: CASSEISGSRSNEQFF

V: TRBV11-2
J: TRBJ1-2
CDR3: CASSLRGGGYGYTF

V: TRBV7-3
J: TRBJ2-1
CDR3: CASSLGQGVGEQFF

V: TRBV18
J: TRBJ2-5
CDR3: CASSPPGTRQETQYF

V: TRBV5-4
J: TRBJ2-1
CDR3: CASSSYRGLGNEQFF

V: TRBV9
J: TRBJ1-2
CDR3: CASSVRDNPNYGYTF

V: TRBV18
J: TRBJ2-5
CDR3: CASSPTARGGETQYF

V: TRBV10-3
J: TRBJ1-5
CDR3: CAIRQGRYQPQHF

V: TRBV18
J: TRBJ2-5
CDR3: CASSPSAGKETQYF

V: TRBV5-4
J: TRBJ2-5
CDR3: CASSLGQDMTQYF

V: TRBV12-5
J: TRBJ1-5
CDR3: CASVQWDYSNQPQHF

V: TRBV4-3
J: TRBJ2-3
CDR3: CASSQDPAGDTDTQYF

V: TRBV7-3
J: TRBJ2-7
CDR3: CASSRDSGTATYEQYF

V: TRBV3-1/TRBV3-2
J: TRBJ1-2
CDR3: CASSQVGGCTF

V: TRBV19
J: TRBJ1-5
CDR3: CASSTLGTLYSNQPQHF

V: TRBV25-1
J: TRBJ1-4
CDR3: CASRRTVGEKLFF

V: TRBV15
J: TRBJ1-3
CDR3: CATSRDRGGNTIYF

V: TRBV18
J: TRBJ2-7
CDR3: CASSIASGTYYEQYF

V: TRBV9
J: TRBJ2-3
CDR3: CASSVGAGTSGTYTQYF

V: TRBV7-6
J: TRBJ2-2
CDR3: CASSQTSPSKNTGELFF

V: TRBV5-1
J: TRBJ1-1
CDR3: CASNLRSGRGTEAFF

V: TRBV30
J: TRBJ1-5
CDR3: CASRGQMNQPQHF

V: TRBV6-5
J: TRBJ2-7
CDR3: CASSYSHFAYEQYF

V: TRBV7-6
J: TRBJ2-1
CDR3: CASSSLNEQFF